This T cell receptor (beta chain) was recovered during a study of blood T cell repertoires in COVID-19 (TCRdb year 2020). Study-level background: The collaborator samples originated in the United States, Italy and Spain and spanned the acute and convalescent phases of COVID-19. The material from the prospective study consisted of cDNA or gDNA derived from T cells, B-cell-depleted T cells, or PBMCs. The dataset comprised deeply sampled blood TCRbeta repertoires from subjects exposed to, actively infected with, or recovered from COVID-19. The repertoires were released in a freely available public database intended as a resource for research on the immune response to SARS-CoV-2. The samples were drawn from the first 160 participants of the ongoing ImmuneRACE study and from 950 to 1,500 subjects provided by 6 global collaborators. The sample metadata nearly always contained a de-identified subject ID, COVID-19 status, age in years and sex. Where HLA class I and class II types were available, the types were taken from metadata supplied by the sample provider, not from assay-based typing. General findings and caveats noted by the study authors: The amount of clinical and demographic metadata varied by source and participant and was provided uncurated.

The immunoSEQ Assay, a bias-controlled multiplex PCR, was used to amplify TCRbeta CDR3 regions from genomic DNA. Per the authors' processing: Nucleated cell counts per sample were estimated from amplification of reference gene primers within the assay. Sequence reads were collapsed and filtered to measure the absolute abundance of every unique TCRbeta CDR3 rearrangement. For each sample, productive Simpson clonality was calculated as the square root of Simpson's diversity index across productive rearrangements. TCRdb re-hosts the immuneACCESS table, in-frame sequences only. Its copies lack some clones; in the studies checked, an unresolved V gene accounts for under half of them, and the cause for the rest is not known. The V and J calls and the clone size are those of that table, but D and trimming were determined from the DNA. This sample lists approximately 80,000 clones; around 83% were detected once. The ten largest clones add up to roughly 2.2% of the sample.

Trimming takes 10 bases from V and 2 bases from J, and the germline ends sit 7 bases apart. The germline V gene encodes CDR1 SNHLY and CDR2 FYNNEI. From the cysteine up to the phenylalanine, the CDR3 has a length of 11 residues. The entry retains the CDR3 DNA only, 33 bases that are in frame from base 1. Each collaborating institution followed its own protocols to collect whole blood in K2EDTA tubes. For TCRbeta analysis, collaborators shipped samples in one of three forms: frozen whole blood, isolated PBMCs, or DNA extracted from either of those sample types. Regarding this clone: Which antigen it targets is not known. Within one base of it there is no much larger clone, and no base qualities were kept.

The chain is assembled from TRBV2 and TRBJ2-3; no D gene can be assigned with confidence. The clonotype comes from a woman in her seventies with acute or convalescent COVID-19. Sequencing was performed on peripheral blood. The DNA reads as follows: TGTGCCACCCCTATCACAGATACGCAGTATTTT. Its protein is CATPITDTQYF.